This T cell receptor (beta chain) was identified during a study of blood T cell repertoires in COVID-19. Study summary: Acute-phase and convalescent COVID-19 samples originated in the United States, Italy and Spain. T cells, B-cell-depleted T cells, or PBMCs provided the cDNA or gDNA that served as material.

V gave up 6 bases and J gave up 7 bases; unmatched junction bases: 12. This CDR3 has 15 amino acids. Germline V gene lookup returns CDR1 MGHDK and CDR2 SYGVNS. Per the study methods: Estimates of nucleated cell counts were drawn from the amplification of reference gene primers. Clones were read by immunoSEQ multiplex PCR, and TCRdb kept only the in-frame ones, dropping some. That table supplies the V and J calls and clone size; D and trimming were determined from the DNA. The table lists 84,000 or so clones, roughly 87% of them singletons. The chain uses TRBV25-1 and TRBJ2-7; 10 bases map to TRBD1. The sequencing sample was made of peripheral blood. The origin of this receptor is a man between 70 and 80 years old with acute or convalescent COVID-19. CDR3 sequence (DNA): TGTGCCAGCAGCGAGGGACAGGGGTTGATAGAAGAGCAGTACTTC. Encoded protein: CASSEGQGLIEEQYF.